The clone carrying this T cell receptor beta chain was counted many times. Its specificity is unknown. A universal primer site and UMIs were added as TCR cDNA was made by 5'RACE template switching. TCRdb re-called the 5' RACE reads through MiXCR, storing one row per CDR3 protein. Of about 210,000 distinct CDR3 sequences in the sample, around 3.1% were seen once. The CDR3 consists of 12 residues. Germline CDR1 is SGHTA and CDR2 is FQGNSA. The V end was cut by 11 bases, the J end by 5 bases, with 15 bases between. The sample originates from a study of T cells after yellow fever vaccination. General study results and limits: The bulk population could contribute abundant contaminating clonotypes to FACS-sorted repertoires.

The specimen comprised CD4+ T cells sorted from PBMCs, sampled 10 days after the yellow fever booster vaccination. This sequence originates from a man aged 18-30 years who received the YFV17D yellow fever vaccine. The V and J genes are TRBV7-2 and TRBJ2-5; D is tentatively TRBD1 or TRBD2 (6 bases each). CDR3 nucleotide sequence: TGTGCCTCAGAGGGGGGATGGGAGACCCAGTACTTC. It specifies CASEGGWETQYF.